Presented here are 7 T cell receptor beta chains from one specimen sequenced in a study of T-cell memory formation after mild COVID-19. TCRdb redid the calling of the 5' RACE reads with MiXCR, one entry per CDR3 protein. The sample shows about 200,000 distinct CDR3 sequences, over 7.5% of them seen only once. The sample consisted of PBMCs or a T cell subset sorted from them (not recorded which). These receptors came from a man between 18 and 35 years old who had mild COVID-19 (a few samples of this study predate the infection). Cell type and time point are not known.

This clonotype was counted a few times. The V call is TRBV7-2, the J call TRBJ2-7, with 12 positions matching TRBD2. Germline CDR1 reads SGHTA; CDR2 reads FQGNSA. Trimming at V came to 6 bases and at J to 7 bases, leaving 4 bases not matched to a gene. The CDR3 totals 13 residues. CDR3 sequence: CASSTSGGREQYF. In nucleotides, the CDR3 is TGTGCCAGCAGTACTAGCGGGGGGAGAGAGCAGTACTTC.

Many counts were recorded for this clonotype. This chain connects TRBV15 to TRBJ2-7, with D hard to call. V dropped 0 bases and J dropped 0 bases, with 9 bases sitting between them. The length of the CDR3 is 15 residues. Germline-derived CDR1 and CDR2 are LNHNV and YYDKDF (reference sequence). The CDR3 coding sequence is TGTGCCACCAGCAGAGATCCAGGTAGCTCCTACGAGCAGTACTTC. It specifies CATSRDPGSSYEQYF. Together with reference TRBV15 and TRBJ2-7, the CDR3 gives the full variable domain: DAMVIQNPRYQVTQFGKPVTLSCSQTLNHNVMYWYQQKSSQAPKLLFHYYDKDFNNEADTPDNFQSRRPNTSFCFLDIRSPGLGDTAMYLCATSRDPGSSYEQYFGPGTRLTVT.

This clonotype appeared a few times. The rearrangement uses TRBV4-2 and TRBJ1-5, with D hard to call. Germline V CDR1 and CDR2: LGHNA, YNFKEQ. Trimming took off 2 bases at V and 0 bases at J, with 8 bases between the two ends. The CDR3 length is 15 residues. For the CDR3, the DNA is TGTGCCAGCAGCCAAAGAGGGTATAGCAATCAGCCCCAGCATTTT. This sequence encodes CASSQRGYSNQPQHF.

This clonotype was counted a few times. V gene TRBV3-1 combines with J gene TRBJ1-6; 7 bases are shared with TRBD1. The CDR3 totals 14 residues. Germline V CDR1 and CDR2: LGHDT, YNNKEL (reference sequence). V shed 3 bases and J 7 bases; nucleotides not matched to a gene: 3. DNA for the CDR3: TGTGCCAGCAGCCACGGGACAGAGAATTCACCCCTCCACTTT. It specifies CASSHGTENSPLHF. Full variable domain (remainder filled in from reference TRBV3-1 and TRBJ1-6): DTAVSQTPKYLVTQMGNDKSIKCEQNLGHDTMYWYKQDSKKFLKIMFSYNNKELIINETVPNRFSPKSPDKAHLNLHINSLELGDSAVYFCASSHGTENSPLHFGNGTRLTVT.

This clonotype was observed a few times. The chain has TRBV3-1 and TRBJ2-3, with no clear D. The ends were cut back, 2 bases at V and 6 bases at J, with 9 bases in the middle. CDR1 LGHDT and CDR2 YNNKEL come from the germline V gene (reference sequence). The CDR3 runs 13 residues. The CDR3 protein is CASSQNRGDTQYF. The CDR3 DNA reads TGTGCCAGCAGCCAAAACAGAGGCGATACGCAGTATTTT.

This clonotype was recorded a few times. The CDR3 loop reads CASSPAGGSAVIQYF. The CDR3 DNA reads TGCGCCAGCAGCCCCGCCGGTGGTAGCGCTGTCATTCAGTACTTC. The V gene is TRBV4-1, the J gene TRBJ2-4; D is perhaps TRBD2 (5 bases). The length of the CDR3 is 15 residues. Germline V gene data show CDR1 as MGHRA and CDR2 as YSYEKL. Trimming pared 4 bases from V and 9 bases from J, leaving 19 bases between.

V usage is TRBV28 and J usage is TRBJ2-4; 7 bases line up with TRBD1. The V and J ends lost 6 bases and 3 bases, in that order; junction bases with no gene match: 5. Germline V gene data show CDR1 as MDHEN and CDR2 as SYDVKM. This CDR3 contains 14 residues. The CDR3 DNA is TGTGCCAGCAGGGTGACAGGGCTCAAAAACATTCAGTACTTC. This gives the protein CASRVTGLKNIQYF.